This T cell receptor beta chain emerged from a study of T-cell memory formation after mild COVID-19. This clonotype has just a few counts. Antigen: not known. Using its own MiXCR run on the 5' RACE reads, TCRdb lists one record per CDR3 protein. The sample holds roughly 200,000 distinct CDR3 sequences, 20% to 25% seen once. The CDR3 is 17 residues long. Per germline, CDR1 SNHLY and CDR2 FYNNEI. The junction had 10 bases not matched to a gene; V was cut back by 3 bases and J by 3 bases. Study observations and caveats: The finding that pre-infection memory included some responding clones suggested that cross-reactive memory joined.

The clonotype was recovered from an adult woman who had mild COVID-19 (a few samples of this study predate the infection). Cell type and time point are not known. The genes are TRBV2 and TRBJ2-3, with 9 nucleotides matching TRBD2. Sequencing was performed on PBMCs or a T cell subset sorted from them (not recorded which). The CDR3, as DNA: TGTGCCAGCAGTGAGGGACTAGCTTTAATCTGGACAGATACGCAGTATTTT. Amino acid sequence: CASSEGLALIWTDTQYF. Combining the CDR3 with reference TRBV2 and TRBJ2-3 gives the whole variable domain EPEVTQTPSHQVTQMGQEVILRCVPISNHLYFYWYRQILGQKVEFLVSFYNNEISEKSEIFDDQFSVERPDGSNFTLKIRSTKLEDSAMYFCASSEGLALIWTDTQYFGPGTRLTVL.